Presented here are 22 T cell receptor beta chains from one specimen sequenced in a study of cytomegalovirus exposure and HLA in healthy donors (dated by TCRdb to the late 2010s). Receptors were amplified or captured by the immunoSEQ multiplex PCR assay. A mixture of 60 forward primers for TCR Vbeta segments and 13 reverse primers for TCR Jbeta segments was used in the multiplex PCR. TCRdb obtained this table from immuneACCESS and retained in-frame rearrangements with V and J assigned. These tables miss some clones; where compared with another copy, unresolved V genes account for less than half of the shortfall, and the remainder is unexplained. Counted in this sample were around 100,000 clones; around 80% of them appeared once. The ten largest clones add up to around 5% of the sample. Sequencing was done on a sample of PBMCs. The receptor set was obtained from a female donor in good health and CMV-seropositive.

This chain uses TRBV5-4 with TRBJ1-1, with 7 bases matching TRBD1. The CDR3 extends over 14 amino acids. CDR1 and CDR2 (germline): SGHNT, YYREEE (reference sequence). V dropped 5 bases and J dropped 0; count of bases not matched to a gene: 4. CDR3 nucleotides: TGTGCCAGCAGTCCGACAGGGATGAACACTGAAGCTTTCTTT. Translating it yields CASSPTGMNTEAFF. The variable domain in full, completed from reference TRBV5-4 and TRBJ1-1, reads ETGVTQSPTHLIKTRGQQVTLRCSSQSGHNTVSWYQQALGQGPQFIFQYYREEENGRGNFPPRFSGLQFPNYSSELNVNALELDDSALYLCASSPTGMNTEAFFGQGTRLTVV.

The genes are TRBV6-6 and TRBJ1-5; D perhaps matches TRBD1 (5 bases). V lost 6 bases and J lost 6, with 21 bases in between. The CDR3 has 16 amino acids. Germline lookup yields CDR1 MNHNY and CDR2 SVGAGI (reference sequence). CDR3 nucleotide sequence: TGTGCCAGCAGATCCTCGGGAGGGACGGCTAGTCAGCCCCAGCATTTT. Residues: CASRSSGGTASQPQHF.

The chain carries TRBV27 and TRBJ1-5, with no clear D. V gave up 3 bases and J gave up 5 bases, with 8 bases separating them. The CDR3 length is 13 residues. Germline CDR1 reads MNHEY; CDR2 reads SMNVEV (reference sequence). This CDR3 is CASSFTEDQPQHF. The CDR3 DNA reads TGTGCCAGCAGTTTCACAGAAGATCAGCCCCAGCATTTT.

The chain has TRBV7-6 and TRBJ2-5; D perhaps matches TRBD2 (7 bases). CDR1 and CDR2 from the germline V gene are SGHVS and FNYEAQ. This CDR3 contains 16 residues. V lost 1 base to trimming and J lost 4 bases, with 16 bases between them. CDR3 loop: CASSLVAGGPIETQYF. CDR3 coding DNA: TGTGCCAGCAGCTTAGTGGCCGGGGGGCCTATAGAGACCCAGTACTTC.

CDR3 nucleotides: TGTGCCAGCAGAGGGACAGGGGGCCCCTACGAGCAGTACTTC. Translating it yields CASRGTGGPYEQYF. The chain recombines TRBV6-1 with TRBJ2-7; 12 nucleotides line up with TRBD1. V lost 6 bases to trimming and J lost 2 bases; unmatched junction nucleotides: 2. Germline CDR1 MNHNS, CDR2 SASEGT. The CDR3 covers 14 residues.

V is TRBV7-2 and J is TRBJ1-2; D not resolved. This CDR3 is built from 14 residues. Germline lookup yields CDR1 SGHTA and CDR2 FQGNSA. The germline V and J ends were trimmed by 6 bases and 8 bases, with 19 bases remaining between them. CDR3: CASRTGVGVQGYTF. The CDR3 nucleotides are TGTGCCAGCAGAACCGGGGTTGGGGTACAGGGCTACACCTTC.

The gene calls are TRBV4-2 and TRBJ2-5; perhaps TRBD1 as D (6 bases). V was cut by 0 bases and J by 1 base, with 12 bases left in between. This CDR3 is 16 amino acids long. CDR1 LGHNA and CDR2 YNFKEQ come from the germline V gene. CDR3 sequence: CASSQDKGVLQETQYF. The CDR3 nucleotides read TGTGCCAGCAGCCAAGATAAGGGGGTGCTCCAAGAGACCCAGTACTTC.

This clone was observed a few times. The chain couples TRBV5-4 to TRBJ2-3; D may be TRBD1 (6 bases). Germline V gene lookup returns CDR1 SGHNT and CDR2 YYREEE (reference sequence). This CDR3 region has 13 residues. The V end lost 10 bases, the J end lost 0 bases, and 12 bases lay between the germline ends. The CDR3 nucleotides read TGTGCCTGTAAACAGGGTAGCACAGATACGCAGTATTTT. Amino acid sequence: CACKQGSTDTQYF.

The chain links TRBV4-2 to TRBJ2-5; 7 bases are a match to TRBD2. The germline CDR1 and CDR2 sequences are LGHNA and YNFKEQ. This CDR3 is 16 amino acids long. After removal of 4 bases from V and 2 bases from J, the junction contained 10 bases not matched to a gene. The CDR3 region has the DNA TGTGCCAGCAGCCCCCGAGCGGGGTCGGGGCAAGAGACCCAGTACTTC. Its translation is CASSPRAGSGQETQYF.

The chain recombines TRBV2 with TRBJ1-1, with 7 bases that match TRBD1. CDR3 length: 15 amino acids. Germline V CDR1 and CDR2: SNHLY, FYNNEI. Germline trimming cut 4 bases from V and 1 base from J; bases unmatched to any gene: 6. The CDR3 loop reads CASSATGTANTEAFF. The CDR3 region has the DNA TGTGCCAGCAGTGCGACCGGGACAGCGAACACTGAAGCTTTCTTT.

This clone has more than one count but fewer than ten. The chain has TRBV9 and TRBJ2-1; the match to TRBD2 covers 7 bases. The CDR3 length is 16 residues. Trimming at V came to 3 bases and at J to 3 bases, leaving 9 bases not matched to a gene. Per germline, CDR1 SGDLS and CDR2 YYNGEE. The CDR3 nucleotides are TGTGCCAGCAGCGCGGGGCGTAGCGGGTACTACAATGAGCAGTTCTTC. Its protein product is CASSAGRSGYYNEQFF.

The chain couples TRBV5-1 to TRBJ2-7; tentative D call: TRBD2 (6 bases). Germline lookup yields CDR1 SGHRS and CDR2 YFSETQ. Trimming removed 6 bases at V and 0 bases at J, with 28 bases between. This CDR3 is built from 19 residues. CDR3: CASMRKPGGEYIDSYEQYF. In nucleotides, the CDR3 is TGCGCCAGCATGAGAAAGCCCGGCGGGGAATATATTGACTCCTACGAGCAGTACTTC.

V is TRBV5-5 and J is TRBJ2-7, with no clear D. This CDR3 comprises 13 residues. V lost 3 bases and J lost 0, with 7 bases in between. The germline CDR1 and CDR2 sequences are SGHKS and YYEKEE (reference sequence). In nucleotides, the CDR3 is TGTGCCAGCAGCTCGGGTTACTCCTACGAGCAGTACTTC. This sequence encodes CASSSGYSYEQYF.

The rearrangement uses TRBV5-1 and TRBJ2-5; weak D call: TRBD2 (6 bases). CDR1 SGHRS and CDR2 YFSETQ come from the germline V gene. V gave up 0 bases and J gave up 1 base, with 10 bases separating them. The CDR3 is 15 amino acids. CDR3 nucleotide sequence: TGCGCCAGCAGCTTGGCGTGGGGGGTCCAAGAGACCCAGTACTTC. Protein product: CASSLAWGVQETQYF.

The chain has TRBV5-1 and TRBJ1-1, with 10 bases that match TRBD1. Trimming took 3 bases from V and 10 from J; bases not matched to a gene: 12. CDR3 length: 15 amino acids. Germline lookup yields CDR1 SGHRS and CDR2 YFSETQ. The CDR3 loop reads CASSSVLGTGAAAFF. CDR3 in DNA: TGCGCCAGCAGCTCGGTTCTCGGGACAGGGGCTGCAGCTTTCTTT. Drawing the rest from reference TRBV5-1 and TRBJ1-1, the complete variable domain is KAGVTQTPRYLIKTRGQQVTLSCSPISGHRSVSWYQQTPGQGLQFLFEYFSETQRNKGNFPGRFSGRQFSNSRSEMNVSTLELGDSALYLCASSSVLGTGAAAFFGQGTRLTVV.

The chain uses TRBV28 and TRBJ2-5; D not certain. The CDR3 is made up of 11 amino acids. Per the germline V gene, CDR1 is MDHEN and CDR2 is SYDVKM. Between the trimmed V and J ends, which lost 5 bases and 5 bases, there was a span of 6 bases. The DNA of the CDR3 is TGTGCCAGCAGTCCACGGGAGACCCAGTACTTC. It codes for CASSPRETQYF. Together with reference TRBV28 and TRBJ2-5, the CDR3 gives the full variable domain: DVKVTQSSRYLVKRTGEKVFLECVQDMDHENMFWYRQDPGLGLRLIYFSYDVKMKEKGDIPEGYSVSREKKERFSLILESASTNQTSMYLCASSPRETQYFGPGTRLLVL.

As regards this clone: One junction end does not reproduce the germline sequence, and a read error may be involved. The CDR3 nucleotides are TGTGCTAGCAGCCGGGACAGAACAGATACGCAGTATTTT. Residues: CASSRDRTDTQYF. V and J are TRBV7-7 and TRBJ2-3; 7 bases align to TRBD1. CDR3 size: 13 residues. Per germline, CDR1 SSHAT and CDR2 FNYEAQ (reference sequence).

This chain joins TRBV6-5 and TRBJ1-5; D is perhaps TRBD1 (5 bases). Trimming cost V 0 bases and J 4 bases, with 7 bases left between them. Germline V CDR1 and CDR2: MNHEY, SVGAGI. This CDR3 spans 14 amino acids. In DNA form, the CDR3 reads TGTGCCAGCAGTTACTCGGGGGGGAATCAGCCCCAGCATTTT. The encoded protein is CASSYSGGNQPQHF.

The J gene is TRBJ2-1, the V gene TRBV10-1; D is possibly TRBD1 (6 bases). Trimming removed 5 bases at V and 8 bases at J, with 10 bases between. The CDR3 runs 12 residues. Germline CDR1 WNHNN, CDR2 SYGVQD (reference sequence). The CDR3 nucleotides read TGCGCCAGCAGTTGGGGGCAAGATGAGCAGTTCTTC. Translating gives CASSWGQDEQFF.

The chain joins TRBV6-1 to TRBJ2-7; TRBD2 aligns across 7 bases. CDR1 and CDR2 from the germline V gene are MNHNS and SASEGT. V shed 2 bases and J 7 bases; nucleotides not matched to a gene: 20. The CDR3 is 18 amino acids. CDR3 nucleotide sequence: TGTGCCAGCAGTGAACCCTTGAGGGAGGGCCCCCGCTTGAGGGAGCAGTACTTC. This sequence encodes CASSEPLREGPRLREQYF.

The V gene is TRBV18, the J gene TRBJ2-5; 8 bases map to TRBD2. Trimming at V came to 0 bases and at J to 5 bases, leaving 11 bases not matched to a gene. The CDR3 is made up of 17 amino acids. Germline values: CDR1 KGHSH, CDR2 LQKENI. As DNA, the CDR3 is TGTGCCAGCTCACCACCGATGGGGAGCGGGGGAACGGAGACCCAGTACTTC. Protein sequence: CASSPPMGSGGTETQYF.

CDR3 in DNA: TGCGCCAGCAGCTTGGTGGGACAGGGGGACAATGAGCAGTTCTTC. Translation: CASSLVGQGDNEQFF. The chain uses TRBV5-1 and TRBJ2-1, with 11 bases matching TRBD1. The CDR3 is 15 amino acids. Germline CDR1 is SGHRS and CDR2 is YFSETQ. V shed 0 bases, J shed 5 bases, and the junction held 1 base outside the gene matches. Variable domain in full (rest from reference TRBV5-1 and TRBJ2-1): KAGVTQTPRYLIKTRGQQVTLSCSPISGHRSVSWYQQTPGQGLQFLFEYFSETQRNKGNFPGRFSGRQFSNSRSEMNVSTLELGDSALYLCASSLVGQGDNEQFFGPGTRLTVL.